The present entry profiles one T cell receptor (beta chain) with its context. Its recognized antigen is unknown. The input lacks base qualities; no much larger clone sits a single base away. This specimen belongs to a study of CD8 T cells in ankylosing spondylitis (dated by TCRdb to about 2017). Background on the whole study: To find TCR variants linked to disease, the study profiled T cell receptor beta repertoires in ankylosing spondylitis patients and healthy donors. The whole study cohort included under 140 healthy donors and 20 to 25 ankylosing spondylitis patients. Samples of peripheral blood were taken, and for ankylosing spondylitis patients, synovial fluid was collected as well. Broader findings and caveats from the paper: The disease-linked clones were reported as significantly enriched in matched synovial fluid samples from ankylosing spondylitis patients. Some motif variants had previously been reported in the synovial fluid and blood of reactive arthritis patients, which suggests shared mechanisms of disease initiation. Blood from ankylosing spondylitis patients appeared to be characterized by a TCR beta motif made up of seven or eight highly homologous amino acid variants. A CD8+ phenotype was shown by the disease-linked clones, which were found at relatively low frequencies in peripheral blood.

Taken from the germline V gene, the CDR1 and CDR2 loops are SGHAT and FQNNGV. V was cut back by 5 bases and J by 8 bases, leaving a gap of 25 bases between them. Its CDR3 holds 17 amino acids, cysteine through phenylalanine. Just the 51-base CDR3 DNA is kept, in frame starting at base 1. Data came from an Illumina HiSeq 2500. Quantitative 5'-RACE with molecular barcodes was used to prepare TCR beta libraries. In the authors' own workflow: A new computational method, built on a probabilistic model of VDJ rearrangement, was used to identify disease-linked TCR variants. TCRdb's own reprocessing of the public reads used fastp at Q25 and MiXCR and kept productive beta chains. Entries that share a CDR3 protein sequence are merged under the most common genes and DNA. These V and J calls derive from TCRdb rather than the authors' analysis. Recorded for this sample are 230,000 or so distinct CDR3 sequences; 20% to 30% of them occurred a single time. The leading ten clones occupy around 0.58% of the sample.

The receptor was isolated from a male donor with ankylosing spondylitis or in good health (not recorded which). Sequencing used blood, either unsorted or a sorted T cell fraction (not recorded which). The chain couples TRBV11-2 to TRBJ2-1; the D gene is possibly TRBD2, with 6 bases matching. The nucleotide sequence reads as follows: TGTGCCAGCAGCCCAGGTTCGTGGGAGGCCCGCGTCCATGAGCAGTTCTTC. Its translation is CASSPGSWEARVHEQFF.